This T cell receptor beta chain was observed in a study of blood T cell repertoires in COVID-19. About the study: The United States, Italy and Spain supplied acute and convalescent COVID-19 samples. From T cells, B-cell-depleted T cells, or PBMCs came the material, which was cDNA or gDNA.

The assay was immunoSEQ multiplex PCR, and TCRdb's table has in-frame clones only and misses some. This table has about 370,000 clones, 75% to 90% appearing once. This clone appeared a single time. The CDR3 runs to 19 residues. The germline gives CDR1 SGHTA, CDR2 FQGNSA. V lost 1 base to trimming and J lost 0 bases; unmatched junction nucleotides: 13. Individuals drawn from under 30 US areas were about 18 to 100 years old. In Cohort 3, a recovered donor had either two negative PCRs, clearance, or symptom resolution. This chain links TRBV7-2 with TRBJ2-5, with 8 bases lining up with TRBD2. The sequence was obtained from a man between 18 and 35 years old who had recovered from COVID-19. The sample comprised PBMCs or T cells enriched from blood (not recorded which). For the CDR3, the DNA is TGTGCCAGCAGCTTAGGCATACGGGGGGGGGCTTCGTACCAAGAGACCCAGTACTTC. Its protein product is CASSLGIRGGASYQETQYF. Based on the CDR3 plus reference TRBV7-2 and TRBJ2-5, the full variable domain is GAGVSQSPSNKVTEKGKDVELRCDPISGHTALYWYRQSLGQGLEFLIYFQGNSAPDKSGLPSDRFSAERTGGSVSTLTIQRTQQEDSAVYLCASSLGIRGGASYQETQYFGPGTRLLVL.